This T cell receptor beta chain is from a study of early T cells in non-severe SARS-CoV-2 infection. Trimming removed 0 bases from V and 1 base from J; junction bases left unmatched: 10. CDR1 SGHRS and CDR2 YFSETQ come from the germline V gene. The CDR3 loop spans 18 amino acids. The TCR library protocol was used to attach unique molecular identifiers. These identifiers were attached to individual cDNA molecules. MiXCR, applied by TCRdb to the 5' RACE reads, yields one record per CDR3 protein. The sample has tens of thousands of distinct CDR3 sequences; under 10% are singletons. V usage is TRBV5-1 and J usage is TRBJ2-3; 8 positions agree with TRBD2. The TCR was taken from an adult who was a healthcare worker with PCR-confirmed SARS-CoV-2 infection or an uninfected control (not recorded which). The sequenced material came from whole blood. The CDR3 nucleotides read TGCGCCAGCAGCTTGGCCTCCCTAGGAGCGGGAGGCACAGATACGCAGTATTTT. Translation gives CASSLASLGAGGTDTQYF.